These 14 T cell receptor beta chains were all obtained from the same sample, sequenced in a study of blood T cell repertoires in COVID-19. Sequencing was performed with immunoSEQ multiplex PCR; in TCRdb, only in-frame clones are kept and a portion is missing. This repertoire shows around 76,000 clones, around nine tenths found once; its top ten account for about 5.8%. The sequencing input was peripheral blood. The receptors originated from a human donor in a cohort sampled during active COVID-19.

The chain is built from TRBV21-1 and TRBJ2-2; TRBD2 is the table's D call, not checked against the DNA. TRBV21-1 is designated a pseudogene. This CDR3 contains 19 residues. DNA of the CDR3: TGTGCCAGCAGCGCGCCTATTGGGCCGGGACTAGCGACGACCGGGGAGCTGTTTTTT. Encoded protein: CASSAPIGPGLATTGELFF.

This chain connects TRBV9 to TRBJ2-2, with D perhaps matching TRBD1 (6 bases). V was cut by 5 bases and J by 4 bases, with 21 bases left in between. The germline V gene has CDR1 SGDLS and CDR2 YYNGEE. This CDR3 spans 17 amino acids. The CDR3 is CASRRGGQSISTGELFF. DNA for the CDR3: TGTGCCAGCAGACGTGGAGGACAGTCAATTAGCACCGGGGAGCTGTTTTTT.

The CDR3 coding sequence is TGTGCCAGCCAGGAGGGATCTAATGAAAAACTGTTTTTT. It codes for CASQEGSNEKLFF. The chain carries TRBV7-2 and TRBJ1-4; D is undetermined. Germline V lookup: CDR1 SGHTA, CDR2 FQGNSA. Between the trimmed V and J ends, which lost 8 bases and 3 bases, there was a span of 10 bases. This CDR3 spans 13 amino acids.

The chain combines TRBV7-9 with TRBJ1-2; 9 nucleotides line up with TRBD1. Germline V gene data show CDR1 as SEHNR and CDR2 as FQNEAQ (reference sequence). CDR3 size: 14 residues. Unmatched junction bases numbered 5, after V lost 5 bases and J lost 4 bases. This CDR3 reads CASSPGTGTYGYTF. The DNA for the CDR3 is TGTGCCAGCAGCCCCGGGACAGGGACCTATGGCTACACCTTC.

The genes are TRBV5-1 and TRBJ2-7; a possible D gene is TRBD2 (6 bases). Trimming removed 2 bases at V and 7 bases at J, with 28 bases between. The CDR3 is 18 amino acids. Germline CDR1 reads SGHRS; CDR2 reads YFSETQ. DNA for the CDR3: TGCGCCAGCAGCTTTCCGGAGACCCGGGCTAGCGCCAAGGGGGAGCAGTACTTC. Protein: CASSFPETRASAKGEQYF.

The chain uses TRBV12-3 or TRBV12-4 and TRBJ1-4, with D hard to call. Trimming removed 5 bases at V and 7 bases at J, with 11 bases between. This CDR3 comprises 13 residues. The CDR3 bases are TGTGCCAGCAGTACCACATTGTTTGAAAAACTGTTTTTT. Amino acid sequence: CASSTTLFEKLFF.

This sequence joins TRBV3-1 (or the pseudogene TRBV3-2) and TRBJ2-7; 8 nucleotides align to TRBD2. This CDR3 contains 15 residues. Per the germline V gene, CDR1 is LGHDT and CDR2 is YNNKEL (reference sequence). The V and J ends lost 1 base and 4 bases, in that order; junction bases with no gene match: 6. In DNA form, the CDR3 reads TGTGCCAGCAGCCAAGGGTTAGCGGGATGGTACGAGCAGTACTTC. Its translation: CASSQGLAGWYEQYF.

The CDR3 DNA sequence: TGTGCCAGCAGTTACGAGCGGGGGGCCGGTACAGATACGCAGTATTTT. It codes for CASSYERGAGTDTQYF. The genes are TRBV6-2 or TRBV6-3 and TRBJ2-3, with 9 bases matching TRBD2. This CDR3 has 16 amino acids. V was clipped by 2 bases and J by 3 bases; unmatched bases: 6. CDR1 is MNHEY and CDR2 is SVGEGT in the germline V gene.

V is TRBV7-2 and J is TRBJ1-5, with 9 bases matching TRBD1. The germline gives CDR1 SGHTA, CDR2 FQGNSA. With 5 bases clipped from V and 4 bases from J, the junction kept 12 bases outside the gene matches. The CDR3 contains 17 residues. In DNA form, the CDR3 reads TGTGCCAGCAGCGCCCCGACCGGGACAGGGTGGAATCAGCCCCAGCATTTT. Translation gives CASSAPTGTGWNQPQHF. The variable domain in full, completed from reference TRBV7-2 and TRBJ1-5, reads GAGVSQSPSNKVTEKGKDVELRCDPISGHTALYWYRQSLGQGLEFLIYFQGNSAPDKSGLPSDRFSAERTGGSVSTLTIQRTQQEDSAVYLCASSAPTGTGWNQPQHFGDGTRLSIL.

V and J are TRBV19 and TRBJ2-3, with 14 bases aligning to TRBD2. The V segment lost 6 bases and the J segment 3 bases; nucleotides outside the gene matches: 5. CDR3 size: 16 residues. The germline CDR1 and CDR2 sequences are LNHDA and SQIVND (reference sequence). CDR3 protein: CASRTSGGGLTDTQYF. As DNA, the CDR3 is TGTGCCAGTAGGACTAGCGGGGGGGGTTTGACAGATACGCAGTATTTT. The whole variable domain, filled in from reference TRBV19 and TRBJ2-3, reads DGGITQSPKYLFRKEGQNVTLSCEQNLNHDAMYWYRQDPGQGLRLIYYSQIVNDFQKGDIAEGYSVSREKKESFPLTVTSAQKNPTAFYLCASRTSGGGLTDTQYFGPGTRLTVL.

The V call is TRBV7-2, the J call TRBJ2-5, with unresolved D. V lost 1 base and J 3 bases, leaving 6 bases between the germline ends. The CDR3 sequence is 13 residues long. Germline CDR1 reads SGHTA; CDR2 reads FQGNSA. The CDR3 nucleotides read TGTGCCAGCAGCTTAGTTCCGGAAGAGACCCAGTACTTC. Translated: CASSLVPEETQYF.

The chain is built from TRBV10-3 and TRBJ1-2; 9 bases agree with TRBD1. Trimming cost V 4 bases and J 1 base; bases outside gene matches: 13. The germline V gene has CDR1 ENHRY and CDR2 SYGVKD. The CDR3 length is 18 residues. In DNA, the CDR3 is TGTGCCATCAGTGGGATGGGGACAGGGCGGGATAATAACTATGGCTACACCTTC. It translates to CAISGMGTGRDNNYGYTF.

This clone came up once. The V and J genes are TRBV18 and TRBJ2-5; tentatively, D is TRBD2 (5 bases). The CDR3 spans 13 residues. V lost 3 bases and J 0 bases, leaving 5 bases between the germline ends. Germline V CDR1 and CDR2: KGHSH, LQKENI. The CDR3 loop is CASSPGNQETQYF. CDR3 DNA sequence: TGTGCCAGCTCACCCGGGAACCAAGAGACCCAGTACTTC.

The rearrangement uses TRBV5-5 and TRBJ1-6, with D perhaps TRBD1 (5 bases). The CDR3 spans 15 residues. Trimming stripped 0 bases from V and 7 bases from J, with 11 bases between. Germline V gene lookup returns CDR1 SGHKS and CDR2 YYEKEE (reference sequence). The CDR3 DNA is TGTGCCAGCAGCTTGGGGTGGGGGGGAAATTCACCCCTCCACTTT. It codes for CASSLGWGGNSPLHF.